The clone carrying this T cell receptor (beta chain) has a single count. Germline V gene sequence: CDR1 LGHNA, CDR2 YSLEER. Trimming cost V 0 bases and J 8 bases, with 17 bases left between them. This CDR3 spans 16 amino acids. Repertoires were generated with immunoSEQ multiplex PCR, while TCRdb's copy carries only in-frame clones and drops some. The sample holds hundreds of thousands of clones, more than 70% seen once. This sample was taken from a study of shared clonotypes between healthy human individuals. The sequence came from a woman in her forties in good health. Some clones in this sample may be carry-over from other donors' samples. Sample: PBMCs. The chain uses TRBV4-3 and TRBJ1-3; perhaps TRBD1 as D (6 bases). The CDR3 DNA is TGCGCCAGCAGCCAAGATCTCACAGGGAATTGGGACACCATATATTTT. Residues: CASSQDLTGNWDTIYF.